The source of this TCR beta chain is a study of control samples from healthy donors and cancer patients. Some clones are missing from TCRdb's copy, which holds only in-frame ones; the method was immunoSEQ multiplex PCR. This table has approximately 110,000 clones, around four fifths appearing once. This clone was picked up a small number of times. V was shortened by 2 bases and J by 8 bases, with 12 bases between the two germline ends. Germline CDR1 ENHRY, CDR2 SYGVKD. This CDR3 comprises 13 residues. Sequences were obtained from blood. This chain joins TRBV10-3 and TRBJ1-1; D uncertain. This TCR derives from a woman aged 50 to 60 in good health. The CDR3 here is CAISEVREAEAFF. The CDR3 region has the DNA TGTGCCATCAGTGAGGTTAGGGAGGCCGAAGCTTTCTTT.